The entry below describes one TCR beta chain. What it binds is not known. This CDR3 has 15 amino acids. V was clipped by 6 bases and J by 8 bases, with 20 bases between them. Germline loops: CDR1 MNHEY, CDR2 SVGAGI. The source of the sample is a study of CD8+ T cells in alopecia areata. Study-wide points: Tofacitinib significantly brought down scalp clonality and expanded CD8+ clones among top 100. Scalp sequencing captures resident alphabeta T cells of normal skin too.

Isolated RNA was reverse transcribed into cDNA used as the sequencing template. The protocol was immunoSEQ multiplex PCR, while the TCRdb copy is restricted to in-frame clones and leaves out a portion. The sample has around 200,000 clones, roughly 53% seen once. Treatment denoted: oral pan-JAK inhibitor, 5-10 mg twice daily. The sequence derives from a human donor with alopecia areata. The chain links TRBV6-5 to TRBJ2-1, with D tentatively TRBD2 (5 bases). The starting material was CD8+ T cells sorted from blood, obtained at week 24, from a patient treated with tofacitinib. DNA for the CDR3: TGTGCCAGCAGACAAAAACCCACTAGGTACGATGAGCAGTTCTTC. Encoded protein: CASRQKPTRYDEQFF.